The 27 T cell receptor beta chains presented below share a single source sample, sequenced in a study of Graves' ophthalmopathy and Graves' hyperthyroidism. CDR3 regions of TCR beta were amplified from RNA transcripts. RT-PCR with HTBI primers came first, then second-round multiplex PCR. TCRdb fed the multiplex PCR reads into MiXCR, producing one record per CDR3 protein. This sample has hundreds of thousands of distinct CDR3 sequences, with more than 20% found just once. The sequencing sample was made of peripheral blood. The source is a woman aged 18-29 years with stable Graves' hyperthyroidism.

This clonotype was seen at least ten times. This chain joins TRBV20-1 and TRBJ2-7; D is unclear. Germline V lookup: CDR1 DFQATT, CDR2 SNEGSKA (reference sequence). Trimming took 0 bases from V and 0 from J, leaving 9 bases between them. This CDR3 has 14 amino acids. CDR3 in amino acids: CSARDPHSSYEQYF. DNA of the CDR3: TGCAGTGCTAGAGATCCCCATTCCTCCTACGAGCAGTACTTC.

This clonotype has ten or more counts. This chain links TRBV10-3 with TRBJ2-2; D is uncertain. CDR3 size: 14 residues. Germline-derived CDR1 and CDR2 are ENHRY and SYGVKD. The V end was cut by 3 bases, the J end by 0 bases, with 5 bases between. The chain's CDR3 is CAISEEPNTGELFF. CDR3 DNA: TGTGCCATCAGTGAAGAGCCGAACACCGGGGAGCTGTTTTTT.

As for this clonotype: This may be a read error, as it is one base from a much larger clone. In this CDR3 the conserved last residue, phenylalanine or tryptophan, is missing, so a read error is likely. The rearrangement joins TRBV10-3 to TRBJ1-2, with 7 bases aligning to TRBD1. This CDR3 comprises 13 residues. Germline V CDR1 and CDR2: ENHRY, SYGVKD. J gave up 8 bases and V 7 bases, and 10 bases lay outside the gene matches. CDR3: CAITFGTDGGYTV. CDR3 DNA sequence: TGTGCCATCACTTTCGGGACAGACGGAGGCTACACCGTC.

This clonotype was observed many times. The chain carries TRBV7-9 and TRBJ2-5; maybe TRBD2 (5 bases). Germline CDR1 reads SEHNR; CDR2 reads FQNEAQ (reference sequence). The CDR3 extends over 15 amino acids. Trimming removed 5 bases from V and 1 base from J, with 14 bases in between. CDR3 sequence: CASSALGVPQETQYF. The CDR3 DNA is TGTGCCAGCAGCGCCCTGGGAGTCCCCCAAGAGACCCAGTACTTC.

This clonotype was detected many times. The chain uses TRBV6-1 and TRBJ1-5; no clear D gene. This CDR3 has 12 amino acids. The V gene's germline CDR1 is MNHNS and CDR2 SASEGT. V was trimmed by 0 bases and J by 11 bases, leaving 8 bases between them. The CDR3 region has the DNA TGTGCCAGCAGTGAAGCGGGGTCGGCCCAGCATTTT. Its protein product is CASSEAGSAQHF.

This clonotype was picked up many times. This sequence joins TRBV20-1 and TRBJ2-5; D might be TRBD2 (5 bases). V was trimmed by 3 bases and J by 1 base, leaving 12 bases between them. The CDR3 has 14 residues. The germline CDR1 and CDR2 sequences are DFQATT and SNEGSKA (reference sequence). This chain's CDR3 is CSARSPAVQETQYF. The CDR3 DNA follows: TGCAGTGCTAGGTCTCCAGCGGTCCAAGAGACCCAGTACTTC.

The CDR3 bases are TGTGCCTGGAGGGGGGTAGCGGGAGAGGTATTGACCCAGTACTTC. It specifies CAWRGVAGEVLTQYF. The rearrangement uses TRBV30 and TRBJ2-5; 9 positions match TRBD2. The CDR3 consists of 15 residues. The ends lost 3 bases at V and 7 bases at J; junction bases unmatched: 12. Germline V gene data show CDR1 as GTSNPN and CDR2 as SVGIG (reference sequence).

This clonotype was detected many times. This rearrangement joins TRBV12-3 or TRBV12-4 to TRBJ1-3; D unclear. The V gene lost 4 bases and the J gene lost 0 bases, with 10 bases spanning the gap. The CDR3 contains 15 residues. In DNA form, the CDR3 reads TGTGCCAGCAGTTCGTCGAAGAGCTCTGGAAACACCATATATTTT. This codes for CASSSSKSSGNTIYF.

To note about this clonotype: A much larger clone lies a single base off, so this may be a read error. No conserved phenylalanine or tryptophan ends this CDR3, so it is likely a read error. The chain recombines TRBV7-9 with TRBJ2-7; the D call may be TRBD1 or TRBD2 (6 bases each). Per the germline V gene, CDR1 is SEHNR and CDR2 is FQNEAQ (reference sequence). The CDR3 has 15 residues. Trimming pared 0 bases from V and 6 bases from J, leaving 15 bases between. The CDR3 DNA reads as TGTGCCAGCAGCTTAGCACAACTCGGGGGCTCCGAGCAGTACTAC. Residues: CASSLAQLGGSEQYY.

The chain links TRBV27 to TRBJ1-6, with D uncertain. The CDR3 is 13 amino acids. The V and J ends lost 6 bases and 8 bases respectively, with 11 bases between them. Germline V gene lookup returns CDR1 MNHEY and CDR2 SMNVEV (reference sequence). The CDR3 bases are TGTGCCAGCAGCCCCCACCAATATTCACCCCTCCACTTT. Its translation: CASSPHQYSPLHF.

Points on this clonotype: A much larger clone differs from this one at a single base, so this may be a read error. The chain employs TRBV6-1 and TRBJ2-2; the D is unclear. The CDR3 runs 14 residues. Trimming took off 2 bases at V and 4 bases at J, with 8 bases between the two ends. Germline V gene lookup returns CDR1 MNHNS and CDR2 SASEGT. CDR3 nucleotide sequence: TGTGCCAGCAGTGAATGGTGGGGCACCGGGGAGCTGTTTTTT. Protein: CASSEWWGTGELFF.

This clonotype has a count of ten or more. The J gene is TRBJ2-7, the V gene TRBV7-2; 9 bases are shared with TRBD1. Trimming at V came to 3 bases and at J to 1 base, leaving 16 bases not matched to a gene. Germline values: CDR1 SGHTA, CDR2 FQGNSA. The CDR3 consists of 19 residues. This CDR3 reads CASSFKPTGGAGKSYEQYF. CDR3 DNA: TGTGCCAGCAGCTTTAAACCGACAGGGGGGGCGGGAAAGTCCTACGAGCAGTACTTC.

This clonotype showed up many times. The chain uses TRBV7-6 and TRBJ1-1, with D maybe TRBD1 (6 bases). V lost 5 bases to trimming and J lost 7 bases, with 23 bases between them. CDR3 length: 16 amino acids. Germline V lookup: CDR1 SGHVS, CDR2 FNYEAQ. The CDR3 nucleotides are TGTGCCAGCAGCGCCCAAACAGGGCTCACGGGCCTTGAAGCTTTCTTT. Translated, it gives CASSAQTGLTGLEAFF.

This clonotype was counted at least ten times. The rearrangement joins TRBV15 to TRBJ2-7; D gene ambiguous. The CDR3 runs to 14 residues. Germline V gives CDR1 LNHNV, CDR2 YYDKDF (reference sequence). Trimming removed 0 bases at V and 4 bases at J, with 10 bases between. For the CDR3, the DNA is TGTGCCACCAGCAGAGAACAGATCTCGTACGAGCAGTACTTC. This translates into CATSREQISYEQYF.

This clonotype was detected ten times or more. V is TRBV20-1 and J is TRBJ2-4; tentative D call: TRBD2 (5 bases). Germline values: CDR1 DFQATT, CDR2 SNEGSKA (reference sequence). CDR3 length equals 15 residues. V gave up 2 bases and J gave up 1 base, with 12 bases separating them. The CDR3 bases are TGCAGTGCTAGAAGTAGGAGGTTTGCCAAAAACATTCAGTACTTC. This sequence encodes CSARSRRFAKNIQYF.

This clonotype was counted many times. The chain employs TRBV12-3 or TRBV12-4 and TRBJ1-5, with D perhaps matching TRBD1 (6 bases). The CDR3 consists of 13 residues. Trimming cost V 6 bases and J 5 bases, with 11 bases left between them. CDR3 region: CASSGQYDQPQHF. The CDR3 coding sequence is TGTGCCAGCAGCGGACAGTACGATCAGCCCCAGCATTTT.

At least ten counts were recorded for this clonotype. This chain joins TRBV6-5 and TRBJ1-6, with 9 positions matching TRBD1. V was clipped by 6 bases and J by 10 bases; unmatched bases: 4. CDR1 and CDR2 from the germline V gene are MNHEY and SVGAGI. The CDR3 sequence is 13 residues long. CDR3 loop: CASRSGQGSPLHF. CDR3 sequence (DNA): TGTGCCAGCAGGTCGGGACAGGGCTCACCCCTCCACTTT.

The gene calls are TRBV6-2 or TRBV6-3 and TRBJ2-7; D not certain. V lost 3 bases and J lost 4, with 10 bases in between. The germline CDR1 and CDR2 sequences are MNHEY and SVGEGT. This CDR3 has 13 amino acids. The CDR3 here is CASSYRQEYEQYF. Written as DNA, the CDR3 is TGTGCCAGCAGTTATCGCCAGGAATACGAGCAGTACTTC.

This clonotype came up many times. The chain carries TRBV7-6 and TRBJ2-2, with 14 bases matching TRBD2. V lost 5 bases, J lost 2 bases, and 7 bases stayed unmatched. The CDR3 length is 18 residues. CDR1 and CDR2 (germline): SGHVS, FNYEAQ. CDR3 loop: CASSPGLAGVYNTGELFF. CDR3 nucleotides: TGTGCCAGCAGCCCGGGACTAGCGGGAGTGTACAACACCGGGGAGCTGTTTTTT. Full variable domain (outside the CDR3, taken from reference TRBV7-6 and TRBJ2-2): GAGVSQSPRYKVTKRGQDVALRCDPISGHVSLYWYRQALGQGPEFLTYFNYEAQQDKSGLPNDRFSAERPEGSISTLTIQRTEQRDSAMYRCASSPGLAGVYNTGELFFGEGSRLTVL.

This clonotype has ten or more counts. The genes are TRBV29-1 and TRBJ1-1; 10 nucleotides agree with TRBD1. The germline V gene encodes CDR1 SQVTM and CDR2 ANQGSEA. With V trimmed by 5 bases and J by 4 bases, 4 bases remained unmatched. The CDR3 is made up of 13 amino acids. CDR3 coding DNA: TGCAGCGTTTGGGACAGGGGTAGCACTGAAGCTTTCTTT. Its translation: CSVWDRGSTEAFF.

This clonotype was seen at least ten times. The CDR3 DNA sequence: TGTGCCAGCAGTTGGACTTTCTCCTACGAGCAGTACTTC. Amino acids: CASSWTFSYEQYF. This rearrangement joins TRBV6-5 to TRBJ2-7; TRBD2 might be the D (5 bases). Trimming left V 4 bases short and J 0 bases short, with 7 bases between. This CDR3 spans 13 amino acids. Per germline, CDR1 MNHEY and CDR2 SVGAGI.

This clonotype was seen many times. This chain connects TRBV11-1 to TRBJ2-7; a possible D gene is TRBD1 (6 bases). Germline V gene data show CDR1 as SGHAT and CDR2 as FQDESV (reference sequence). With 1 base removed from V and 3 bases from J, the gap between germline ends came to 7 bases. The CDR3 contains 13 residues. For the CDR3, the DNA is TGTGCCAGCAGCTTAGACAGGGTCTACGAGCAGTACTTC. Translation gives CASSLDRVYEQYF.

The chain has TRBV7-2 and TRBJ2-7; D not resolved. The CDR3 runs 14 residues. The germline V gene has CDR1 SGHTA and CDR2 FQGNSA. Between the trimmed V and J ends, which lost 1 base and 6 bases, there was a span of 13 bases. CDR3 sequence: CASSLEFNSGEQYF. The CDR3 bases are TGTGCCAGCAGCTTAGAGTTCAACTCAGGCGAGCAGTACTTC.

At least ten counts were recorded for this clonotype. This chain uses TRBV7-3 with TRBJ2-2; 7 nucleotides match TRBD2. Germline V lookup: CDR1 SGHTA, CDR2 FQGTGA. The CDR3 runs to 16 residues. J was trimmed by 7 bases and V by 0 bases; bases with no gene match: 8. The CDR3 nucleotides read TGTGCCAGCAGCTTAACGGCGGGGGTAGGATACGGGGAGCTGTTTTTT. It yields the protein CASSLTAGVGYGELFF.

This chain links TRBV27 with TRBJ2-2; 8 nucleotides agree with TRBD1. Germline CDR1 MNHEY, CDR2 SMNVEV (reference sequence). Trimming at V came to 4 bases and at J to 5 bases, leaving 6 bases not matched to a gene. The CDR3 extends over 15 amino acids. The CDR3 coding sequence is TGTGCCAGCAGTTACGACAGGGGTTTAACCGGGGAGCTGTTTTTT. It specifies CASSYDRGLTGELFF.

This clonotype was picked up a small number of times. This may come from a read error, since a much larger clone is one base off. V is TRBV7-9 and J is TRBJ1-6; 12 bases match TRBD1. Germline V gene lookup returns CDR1 SEHNR and CDR2 FQNEAQ (reference sequence). The CDR3 length is 15 residues. CDR3 sequence: CASSFRDRGLSHLHF. CDR3 DNA: TGTGCCAGCAGCTTTCGGGACAGGGGGCTTTCACACCTCCACTTT.

Ten or more counts support this clonotype. The V call is TRBV12-3 or TRBV12-4, the J call TRBJ2-7, with a possible D match to TRBD1 (5 bases). The CDR3 is 13 residues long. V gave up 0 bases and J gave up 3 bases, with 6 bases separating them. DNA of the CDR3: TGTGCCAGCAGTTTAGCTGGACACTACGAGCAGTACTTC. Translation: CASSLAGHYEQYF.